This TCR beta chain was observed in a study of cytomegalovirus exposure and HLA in healthy donors. The ends lost 4 bases at V and 1 base at J; junction bases unmatched: 9. This CDR3 comprises 16 residues. Per germline, CDR1 SGHRS and CDR2 YFSETQ. Whole-study findings and limits: Segments of the TCR beta V type were, in most cases, productive about 90% or about 30% of the time in an earlier analysis. Researchers catalogued roughly 170 TCR beta chains as cytomegalovirus-associated.

Primers for the PCR totalled 60 Vbeta and 13 Jbeta. Sequencing used immunoSEQ multiplex PCR; TCRdb keeps in-frame clones, though not all of them. The profile covers approximately 140,000 clones, with around 79% appearing a single time and 3% taken by the ten largest. Concerning this clone itself: Its antigen remains unknown. In the same sample, other DNA sequences code for this CDR3.

The rearrangement joins TRBV5-1 to TRBJ2-7; 9 bases map to TRBD2. This TCR derives from a man aged 35-49 years in good health and CMV-seropositive. Material: PBMCs. This CDR3 is CASSLDGSGRSYEQYF. As DNA, the CDR3 is TGCGCCAGCAGCCTGGACGGAAGCGGGAGGTCCTACGAGCAGTACTTC.